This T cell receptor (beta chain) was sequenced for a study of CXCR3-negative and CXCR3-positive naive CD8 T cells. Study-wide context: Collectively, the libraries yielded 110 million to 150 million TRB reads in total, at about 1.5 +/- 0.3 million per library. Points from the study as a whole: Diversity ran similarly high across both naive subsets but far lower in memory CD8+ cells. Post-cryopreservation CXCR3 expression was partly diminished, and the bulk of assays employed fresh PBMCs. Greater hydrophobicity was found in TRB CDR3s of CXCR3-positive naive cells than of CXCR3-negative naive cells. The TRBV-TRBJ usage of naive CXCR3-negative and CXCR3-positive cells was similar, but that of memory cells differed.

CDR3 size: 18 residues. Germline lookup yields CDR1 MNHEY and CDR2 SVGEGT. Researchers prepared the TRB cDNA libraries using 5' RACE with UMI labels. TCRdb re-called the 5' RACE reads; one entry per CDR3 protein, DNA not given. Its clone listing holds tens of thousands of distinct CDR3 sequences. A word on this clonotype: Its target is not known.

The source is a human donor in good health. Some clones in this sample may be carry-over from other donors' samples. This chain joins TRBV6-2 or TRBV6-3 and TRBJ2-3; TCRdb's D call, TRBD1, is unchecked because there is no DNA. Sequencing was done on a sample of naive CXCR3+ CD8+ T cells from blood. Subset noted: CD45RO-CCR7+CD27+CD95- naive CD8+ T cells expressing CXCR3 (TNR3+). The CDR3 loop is CASTNSQVTGDGTDTQYF.